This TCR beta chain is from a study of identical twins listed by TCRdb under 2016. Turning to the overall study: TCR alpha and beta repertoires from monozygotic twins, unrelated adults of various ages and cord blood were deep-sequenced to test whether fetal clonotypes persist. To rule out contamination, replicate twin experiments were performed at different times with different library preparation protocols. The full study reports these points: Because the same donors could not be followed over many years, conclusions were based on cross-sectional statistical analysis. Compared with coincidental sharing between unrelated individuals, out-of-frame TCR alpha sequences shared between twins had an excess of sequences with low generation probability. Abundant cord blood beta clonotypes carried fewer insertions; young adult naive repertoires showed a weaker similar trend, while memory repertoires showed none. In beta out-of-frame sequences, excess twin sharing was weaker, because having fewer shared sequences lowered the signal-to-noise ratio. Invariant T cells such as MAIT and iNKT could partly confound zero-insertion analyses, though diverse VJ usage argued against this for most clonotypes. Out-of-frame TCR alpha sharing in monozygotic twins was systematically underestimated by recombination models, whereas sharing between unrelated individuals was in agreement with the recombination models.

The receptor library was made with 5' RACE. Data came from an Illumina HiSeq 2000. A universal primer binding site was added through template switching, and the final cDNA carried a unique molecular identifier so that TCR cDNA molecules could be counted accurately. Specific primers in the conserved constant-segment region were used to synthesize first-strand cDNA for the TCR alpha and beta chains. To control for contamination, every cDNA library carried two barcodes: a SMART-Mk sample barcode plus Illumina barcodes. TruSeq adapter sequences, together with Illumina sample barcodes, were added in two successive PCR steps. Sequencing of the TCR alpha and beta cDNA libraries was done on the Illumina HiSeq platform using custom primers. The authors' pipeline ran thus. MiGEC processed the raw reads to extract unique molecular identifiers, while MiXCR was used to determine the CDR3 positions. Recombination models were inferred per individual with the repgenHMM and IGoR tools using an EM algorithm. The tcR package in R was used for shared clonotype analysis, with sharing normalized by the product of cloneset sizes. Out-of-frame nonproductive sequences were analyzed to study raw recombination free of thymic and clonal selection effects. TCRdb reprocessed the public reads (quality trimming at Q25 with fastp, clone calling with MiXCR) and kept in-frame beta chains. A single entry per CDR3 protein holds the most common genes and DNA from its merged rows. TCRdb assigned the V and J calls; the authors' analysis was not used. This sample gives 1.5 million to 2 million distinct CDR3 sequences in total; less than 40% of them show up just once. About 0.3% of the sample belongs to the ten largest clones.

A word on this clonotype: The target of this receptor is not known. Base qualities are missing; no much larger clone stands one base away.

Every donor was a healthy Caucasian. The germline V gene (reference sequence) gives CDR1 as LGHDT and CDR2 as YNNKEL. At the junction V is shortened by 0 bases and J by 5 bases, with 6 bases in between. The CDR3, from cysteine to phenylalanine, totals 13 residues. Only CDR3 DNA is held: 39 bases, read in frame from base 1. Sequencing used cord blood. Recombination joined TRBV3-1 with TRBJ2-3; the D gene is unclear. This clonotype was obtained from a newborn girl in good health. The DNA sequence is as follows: TGTGCCAGCAGCCAAGAAGTAAGAGATACGCAGTATTTT. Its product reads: CASSQEVRDTQYF.